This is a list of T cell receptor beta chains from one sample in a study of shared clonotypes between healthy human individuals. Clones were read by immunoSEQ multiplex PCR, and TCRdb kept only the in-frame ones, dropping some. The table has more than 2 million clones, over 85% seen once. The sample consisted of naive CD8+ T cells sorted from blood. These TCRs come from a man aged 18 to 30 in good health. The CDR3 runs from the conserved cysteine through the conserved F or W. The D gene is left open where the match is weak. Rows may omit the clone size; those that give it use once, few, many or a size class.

TGTGCCAGCAGTTGGACAGGGGGATTTGACGAGCAGTACTTC,CASSWTGGFDEQYF,TRBJ2-7,TRBV28,.,TRBD1
TGTGCCAGCGAAAGGGACAGTACCTACGAGCAGTACTTC,CASERDSTYEQYF,TRBJ2-7,TRBV6-6,.,TRBD1
TGTGCCAGCCTGGGAGGGCAGGGGGCGATTGAGCAGTACTTC,CASLGGQGAIEQYF,TRBJ2-7,TRBV2,once,.
TGTGCCAGCACCTCAGACTCAGGGGGTAATGAGCAGTACTTC,CASTSDSGGNEQYF,TRBJ2-7,TRBV11-2,.,TRBD1
TGTGCCAGCAGCTCCTTCGACACCGGGGAGCTGTTTTTT,CASSSFDTGELFF,TRBJ2-2,TRBV11-2,.,.
TGCGCCAGCAGCTTGGTAGGCCGGGGATATGGAAACACCATATATTTT,CASSLVGRGYGNTIYF,TRBJ1-3,TRBV5-1,.,.
TGTGCCAGCAGCTTATCTTCGCAGGGGGTTGTTGAGCAGTTCTTC,CASSLSSQGVVEQFF,TRBJ2-1,TRBV7-3,.,TRBD1
TGCGCCAGCAGCCAAGTATCGCAGGGTGCCCCCTACGAGCAGTACTTC,CASSQVSQGAPYEQYF,TRBJ2-7,TRBV4-3,once,.
TGTGCCAGCAGTGGTGGACAGGGGGCCTCAGATACGCAGTATTTT,CASSGGQGASDTQYF,TRBJ2-3,TRBV5-6,.,TRBD1
TGTGCCACCCATGCTAGACAGGGGTACACTGAAGCTTTCTTT,CATHARQGYTEAFF,TRBJ1-1,TRBV6-1,few,TRBD1
TGTGCCAGCCTAAAGGACAGGGGGCCTTCCTACGAGCAGTACTTC,CASLKDRGPSYEQYF,TRBJ2-7,TRBV6-1,.,TRBD1
TGCGCCAGCAGCCAAGCATCCGGGTCTAATGAAAAACTGTTTTTT,CASSQASGSNEKLFF,TRBJ1-4,TRBV4-1,.,.
TGTGCCAGCAGTTTTCGGGACAGCCTCGGTGAAAAACTGTTTTTT,CASSFRDSLGEKLFF,TRBJ1-4,TRBV28,.,TRBD1
TGTGCCAGCAGTTACGACCTCTCTGGGGCCAACGTCCTGACTTTC,CASSYDLSGANVLTF,TRBJ2-6,TRBV6-5,.,.
TGTGCCAGCAGCTTGGGGAGGCTCGGGGAGACCCAGTACTTC,CASSLGRLGETQYF,TRBJ2-5,TRBV7-9,.,.
TGTGCCAGCAGTTGGGGACAGGGAGACCGCGAGCAGTACTTC,CASSWGQGDREQYF,TRBJ2-7,TRBV6-5,.,TRBD1
TGCGCCAGCAGCCAAGGGACAAGAGCGAATGAAAAACTGTTTTTT,CASSQGTRANEKLFF,TRBJ1-4,TRBV4-1,.,.
TGTGCCAGCAGCGTAGGGGGACTAGCGGGTGAGGAGCAGTTCTTC,CASSVGGLAGEEQFF,TRBJ2-1,TRBV9,.,TRBD2
TGTGCCAGCAGCTCCGGGACAGACACAGATACGCAGTATTTT,CASSSGTDTDTQYF,TRBJ2-3,TRBV28,.,TRBD1
TGTGCCAGCAGCTACTTAGAGGGGGCTTCGAACACCGGGGAGCTGTTTTTT,CASSYLEGASNTGELFF,TRBJ2-2,TRBV7-6,.,TRBD1
TGTGCCAGCAGGGCCGACAGTACCTCCTCGGTGGAGCAGTACTTC,CASRADSTSSVEQYF,TRBJ2-7,TRBV2,once,.
TGTGCCAGCAGGTTTACTAGCGCAGGCAACAATGAGCAGTTCTTC,CASRFTSAGNNEQFF,TRBJ2-1,TRBV28,.,TRBD2